Given below is one T cell receptor (beta chain) in context. Original processing notes: Counts of nucleated cells, estimated from reference gene primer amplification, were obtained. Only in-frame clones appear in the TCRdb table, and some are missing; sequencing was by immunoSEQ multiplex PCR. The V and J calls and clone size are taken from that table; D and trimming were inferred from the DNA. The data hold about 300,000 clones, with approximately 91% observed a single time. The source of the sample is a study of blood T cell repertoires in COVID-19. Study-level background: The study drew acute and convalescent COVID-19 samples from the United States, Italy and Spain. From T cells, B-cell-depleted T cells, or PBMCs came the material, which was cDNA or gDNA.

The V gene end was trimmed by 4 bases and the J gene end by 3 bases; junction bases not matched to a gene: 3. The CDR3 contains 14 residues. Germline CDR1 is KGHDR and CDR2 is SFDVKD. Allocation to cohorts depended on clinical history reported by the participants. This TCR was recovered from a man aged 55 to 69 who had recovered from COVID-19. The sequenced material came from PBMCs or T cells enriched from blood (not recorded which). V usage is TRBV24-1 and J usage is TRBJ1-2; 8 nucleotides align to TRBD1. The CDR3 bases are TGTGCCACCAGTGACAGGGGGCAGGACTATGGCTACACCTTC. As protein: CATSDRGQDYGYTF.